The present TCR beta chain was sequenced within a study of human T cells and chemical hapten exposure. CDR3 size: 16 residues. Germline lookup yields CDR1 LNHDA and CDR2 SQIVND (reference sequence). J lost 5 bases, V lost 5 bases, and 12 bases had no gene match. Unfractionated whole blood was the source from which total RNA was extracted. The library tagged individual cDNA molecules with unique molecular identifiers. Original methodology: There were a median of around 100,000 TCRs per sample, with a range from roughly 20,000 to 700,000. MiXCR, applied by TCRdb to the reads, yields one record per CDR3 protein. The V and J calls come from TCRdb's annotation, not from the publication. The table shows around 120,000 distinct CDR3 sequences, with around 9% occurring only once. In its sample, this clonotype was seen a few times.

The V call is TRBV19, the J call TRBJ2-7; 10 bases match TRBD1. The sequencing input was whole blood. The origin of this receptor is a human donor in good health. Some clones in this sample may be carry-over from other donors' samples. The CDR3 DNA sequence: TGTGCCAGTAGTGACCCCCGGGACAGGGGCTTAGACGAGCAGTACTTC. This translates into CASSDPRDRGLDEQYF.